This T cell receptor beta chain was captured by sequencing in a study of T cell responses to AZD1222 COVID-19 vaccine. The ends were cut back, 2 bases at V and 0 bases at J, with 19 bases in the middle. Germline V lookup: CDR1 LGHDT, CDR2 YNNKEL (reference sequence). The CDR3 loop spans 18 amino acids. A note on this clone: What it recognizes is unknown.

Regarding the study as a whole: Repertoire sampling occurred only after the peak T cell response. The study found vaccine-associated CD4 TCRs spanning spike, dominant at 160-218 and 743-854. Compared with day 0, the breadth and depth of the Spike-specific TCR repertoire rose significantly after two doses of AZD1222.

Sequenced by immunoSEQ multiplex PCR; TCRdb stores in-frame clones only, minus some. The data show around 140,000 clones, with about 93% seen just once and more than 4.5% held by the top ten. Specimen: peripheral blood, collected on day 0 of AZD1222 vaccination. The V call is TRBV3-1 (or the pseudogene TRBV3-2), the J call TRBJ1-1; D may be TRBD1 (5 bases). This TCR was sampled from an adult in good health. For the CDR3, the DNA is TGTGCCAGCAGCCAACGTCACCCAGGGACGCCGATGAACACTGAAGCTTTCTTT. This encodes CASSQRHPGTPMNTEAFF.